This T cell receptor beta chain was identified in a study of beta chain features in type 1 diabetes. This clone was counted between two and nine times. No antigen is known for it. Notes on the study in general: Any PCR bias toward short templates would affect both groups alike. All four CD4+ subsets from Type 1 diabetes patients carried moderately but significantly shorter TCRB CDR3s. More deletions and fewer insertions at VDJ junctions were found in patients with type 1 diabetes.

Germline CDR1 reads GTSNPN; CDR2 reads SVGIG (reference sequence). J was trimmed by 7 bases and V by 0 bases; bases with no gene match: 6. CDR3 length: 15 residues. Reverse transcribing all isolated RNA meant expressed TCRB transcripts were sequenced. Clones were read by immunoSEQ multiplex PCR, and TCRdb kept only the in-frame ones, dropping some. The profile shows about half a million clones, 30% of them singletons. The chain employs TRBV30 and TRBJ2-1; 10 bases are a match to TRBD2. This TCR came from a man aged 18 to 29 in good health. The specimen sequenced was naive CD4+ T cells from blood. The CDR3 loop is CAWSVFSGRRNEQFF. The DNA for the CDR3 is TGTGCCTGGAGTGTCTTTAGCGGGAGGAGGAATGAGCAGTTCTTC.